This T cell receptor beta chain was recovered during a study of T cell responses to AZD1222 COVID-19 vaccine. Some clones are missing from TCRdb's copy, which holds only in-frame ones; the method was immunoSEQ multiplex PCR. Of 95,000 to 150,000 clones in the sample, roughly 87% were seen once. The CDR3 extends over 15 amino acids. Between the trimmed V and J ends, which lost 2 bases and 0 bases, there was a span of 11 bases. CDR1 is ENHRY, CDR2 SYGVKD, per germline. Specimen: peripheral blood, collected 28 days after the second AZD1222 dose. The chain uses TRBV10-3 and TRBJ2-7, with D possibly being TRBD1 (6 bases). The receptor was isolated from an adult who received the AZD1222 COVID-19 vaccine. The CDR3 bases are TGTGCCATCAGTGAGACAGGGTTAAGCTCCTACGAGCAGTACTTC. It translates to CAISETGLSSYEQYF.